This entry lists 17 T cell receptor beta chains sequenced from one sample in a study of cytomegalovirus exposure and HLA in healthy donors. Primers: 60 Vbeta forward and 13 Jbeta reverse. The repertoire was sequenced with immunoSEQ multiplex PCR; TCRdb's copy has only in-frame clones and lacks some. The sample includes some 180,000 clones, about 80% seen only once; the top ten take about 3.8%. Sequencing was done on a sample of PBMCs. The receptor source for this set is a woman in her sixties in good health and CMV-seropositive.

This chain joins TRBV7-2 and TRBJ1-5, with a possible D match to TRBD1 (6 bases). Between the trimmed V and J ends, which lost 5 bases and 7 bases, there was a span of 15 bases. This CDR3 spans 14 amino acids. Germline assignment: CDR1 SGHTA and CDR2 FQGNSA. The CDR3 coding sequence is TGTGCCAGCAGCCCCCAGGGGTCTAAACAGCCCCAGCATTTT. This sequence encodes CASSPQGSKQPQHF.

This clone was counted once. CDR3 DNA: TGTGCCAGCAGCTTATCCAGGCTTGACTCTGGAAACACCATATATTTT. Translated, it gives CASSLSRLDSGNTIYF. The rearrangement joins TRBV7-6 to TRBJ1-3; unclear D gene. Germline lookup yields CDR1 SGHVS and CDR2 FNYEAQ. V gave up 2 bases and J gave up 0 bases, with 11 bases separating them. The CDR3 loop spans 16 amino acids.

V is TRBV4-1 and J is TRBJ1-1, with TRBD1 as a possible D gene (5 bases). V was pared by 0 bases and J by 0 bases, with 11 bases between. CDR1 is MGHRA, CDR2 YSYEKL, per germline. The CDR3 loop spans 16 amino acids. This CDR3 reads CASSQEVRGVNTEAFF. CDR3 nucleotide sequence: TGCGCCAGCAGCCAAGAGGTCCGGGGGGTGAACACTGAAGCTTTCTTT.

The chain employs TRBV29-1 and TRBJ1-2, with D unresolved. The germline V and J ends were trimmed by 6 bases and 0 bases, with 8 bases remaining between them. The germline V gene has CDR1 SQVTM and CDR2 ANQGSEA. The length of the CDR3 is 12 residues. The CDR3 nucleotides read TGCAGCGTAGAGATTTCTAACTATGGCTACACCTTC. Translation gives CSVEISNYGYTF.

This chain links TRBV18 with TRBJ1-1, with D perhaps TRBD1 (5 bases). V lost 6 bases and J 7 bases, leaving 12 bases between the germline ends. This CDR3 has 12 amino acids. Germline CDR1 is KGHSH and CDR2 is LQKENI. The CDR3 is CASSQRGGEAFF. The CDR3 coding sequence is TGTGCCAGCTCCCAGCGGGGCGGTGAAGCTTTCTTT.

This chain connects TRBV30 to TRBJ1-2, with TRBD1 identical over 8 bases. Looked up from germline, CDR1 is GTSNPN and CDR2 is SVGIG (reference sequence). The CDR3 sequence is 12 residues long. V gave up 1 base and J gave up 7 bases; unmatched junction bases: 2. The DNA of the CDR3 is TGTGCCTGGAGTGGTACAGGGGGTGGCTACACCTTC. Protein product: CAWSGTGGGYTF.

In this sample, this clone turned up once. The chain joins TRBV19 to TRBJ1-2, with no clear D. The germline V gene has CDR1 LNHDA and CDR2 SQIVND (reference sequence). The CDR3 extends over 15 amino acids. V dropped 4 bases and J dropped 0 bases, with 12 bases sitting between them. The CDR3 loop is CASSTAFAANYGYTF. In DNA form, the CDR3 reads TGTGCCAGTAGTACCGCGTTCGCCGCTAACTATGGCTACACCTTC.

The chain employs TRBV6-1 and TRBJ2-1; D call uncertain. The V end lost 1 base, the J end lost 6 bases, and 16 bases lay between the germline ends. The CDR3 has 16 residues. The germline gives CDR1 MNHNS, CDR2 SASEGT. The CDR3 DNA reads TGTGCCAGCAGTGAAGAAGATTGGAGAGTAGGCAATGAGCAGTTCTTC. This encodes CASSEEDWRVGNEQFF.

V is TRBV7-2 and J is TRBJ1-6; TRBD1 matches 7 bases. Germline assignment: CDR1 SGHTA and CDR2 FQGNSA. This CDR3 has 17 amino acids. V lost 1 base to trimming and J lost 9 bases; unmatched junction nucleotides: 12. CDR3 loop: CASSLDGRNRGSSPLHF. The CDR3, as DNA: TGTGCCAGCAGCTTAGACGGCCGGAACAGGGGTTCTTCACCCCTCCACTTT.

The rearrangement joins TRBV5-4 to TRBJ2-5, with TRBD1 matching 8 bases. Trimming cost V 4 bases and J 0 bases; bases outside gene matches: 5. CDR1 and CDR2 (germline): SGHNT, YYREEE (reference sequence). This CDR3 comprises 15 residues. CDR3 region: CASSLYRGNQETQYF. The CDR3 coding sequence is TGTGCCAGCAGCCTGTACAGGGGGAACCAAGAGACCCAGTACTTC. Together with reference TRBV5-4 and TRBJ2-5, the CDR3 gives the full variable domain: ETGVTQSPTHLIKTRGQQVTLRCSSQSGHNTVSWYQQALGQGPQFIFQYYREEENGRGNFPPRFSGLQFPNYSSELNVNALELDDSALYLCASSLYRGNQETQYFGPGTRLLVL.

This clone was counted a few times. The J gene is TRBJ1-2, the V gene TRBV7-3; no clear D gene. The CDR3 runs 13 residues. Trimming took off 5 bases at V and 4 bases at J, with 11 bases between the two ends. Germline assignment: CDR1 SGHTA and CDR2 FQGTGA. In DNA form, the CDR3 reads TGTGCCAGCAGCCTGTCGGGAGTCTATGGCTACACCTTC. Its translation is CASSLSGVYGYTF. The variable domain in full, completed from reference TRBV7-3 and TRBJ1-2, reads GAGVSQTPSNKVTEKGKYVELRCDPISGHTALYWYRQSLGQGPEFLIYFQGTGAADDSGLPNDRFFAVRPEGSVSTLKIQRTERGDSAVYLCASSLSGVYGYTFGSGTRLTVV.

V and J are TRBV7-6 and TRBJ1-1, with D perhaps TRBD1 (5 bases). Per germline, CDR1 SGHVS and CDR2 FNYEAQ. The V gene lost 1 base and the J gene lost 2 bases, with 14 bases spanning the gap. The length of the CDR3 is 16 residues. The CDR3, as DNA: TGTGCCAGCAGCTTAGGGGGGAGGACTTTAAACACTGAAGCTTTCTTT. Its protein is CASSLGGRTLNTEAFF.

CDR3 nucleotides: TGTGCCAGCAGTTTATTCCACGGGGTGGGTCCTGGAAACACCATATATTTT. It is translated as CASSLFHGVGPGNTIYF. The chain joins TRBV28 to TRBJ1-3; unclear D gene. The V gene lost 1 base and the J gene lost 2 bases, with 15 bases spanning the gap. The CDR3 sequence is 17 residues long. The germline V gene encodes CDR1 MDHEN and CDR2 SYDVKM.

V is TRBV6-5 and J is TRBJ2-5, with TRBD1 identical over 11 bases. The length of the CDR3 is 15 residues. Looked up from germline, CDR1 is MNHEY and CDR2 is SVGAGI. After removal of 8 bases from V and 3 bases from J, the junction contained 8 bases not matched to a gene. The CDR3 nucleotides read TGTGCCAGCCAAGGACAGGGGGCAGCCGAAGAGACCCAGTACTTC. This encodes CASQGQGAAEETQYF.

This chain uses TRBV7-8 with TRBJ2-3, with D hard to call. Germline CDR1 reads SGHVS; CDR2 reads FQNEAQ. V lost 4 bases to trimming and J lost 6 bases, with 11 bases between them. This CDR3 region has 13 residues. The CDR3 coding sequence is TGTGCCAGCAGCTCACAGCTCTCCGATACGCAGTATTTT. As protein: CASSSQLSDTQYF. The whole variable domain, filled in from reference TRBV7-8 and TRBJ2-3, reads GAGVSQSPRYKVAKRGQDVALRCDPISGHVSLFWYQQALGQGPEFLTYFQNEAQLDKSGLPSDRFFAERPEGSVSTLKIQRTQQEDSAVYLCASSSQLSDTQYFGPGTRLTVL.

The J gene is TRBJ1-6, the V gene TRBV28; no firm D call. CDR3 length: 17 amino acids. Germline CDR1 reads MDHEN; CDR2 reads SYDVKM. V dropped 3 bases and J dropped 0 bases, with 12 bases sitting between them. CDR3 loop: CASSLVGRDSYNSPLHF. In nucleotides, the CDR3 is TGTGCCAGCAGTTTGGTGGGCCGGGACTCCTATAATTCACCCCTCCACTTT.

The rearrangement joins TRBV2 to TRBJ1-1; no clear D. The CDR3 sequence is 14 residues long. V lost 4 bases and J 1 base, leaving 10 bases between the germline ends. Germline lookup yields CDR1 SNHLY and CDR2 FYNNEI. This CDR3 reads CASSAGNRNTEAFF. The CDR3 nucleotides read TGTGCCAGCAGTGCGGGAAACAGGAACACTGAAGCTTTCTTT.